This T cell receptor beta chain came from a study of identical twins. Germline loops: CDR1 DFQATT, CDR2 SNEGSKA (reference sequence). The CDR3 has 14 amino acids. Trimming left V 0 bases short and J 2 bases short, with 10 bases between. TCRdb re-analysed the 5' RACE reads in MiXCR, keeping a single row per CDR3 protein. The repertoire has 650,000 to 800,000 distinct CDR3 sequences, roughly 8% of them found once; the top ten carry around 0.98%. Concerning this clonotype: The antigen is not known.

Study observations and caveats: Insertions ran lower in abundant cord blood beta clonotypes, though not in memory repertoires.

These sequences were also reported in another study, on yellow fever vaccine responses in identical twins.

The sequencing input was PBMCs. This chain joins TRBV20-1 and TRBJ2-5, with a weak D call TRBD1 (5 bases). The receptor comes from a woman in her late teens or twenties in good health. The CDR3 nucleotides read TGCAGTGCTAGAGATGGGGCAGGGCAAGAGACCCAGTACTTC. It translates to CSARDGAGQETQYF.